Listed here are 21 T cell receptor beta chains from one sample, sequenced in a study of blood T cell repertoires in COVID-19. Assay used: immunoSEQ multiplex PCR; TCRdb lists only in-frame clones, some missing. The profile shows about 240,000 clones, about nine tenths of them singletons. The sequencing sample was made of peripheral blood. The receptors were sampled from a man aged 25 to 45 with COVID-19, enrolled during active disease.

The chain links TRBV19 to TRBJ1-2, with D uncertain. The CDR3 length is 14 residues. Looked up from germline, CDR1 is LNHDA and CDR2 is SQIVND (reference sequence). Trimming stripped 0 bases from V and 7 bases from J, with 12 bases between. CDR3 sequence (DNA): TGTGCCAGTAGTATAGAGGAGGGTTTCTCTGGCTACACCTTC. Amino acid sequence: CASSIEEGFSGYTF.

The chain couples TRBV7-9 to TRBJ2-5, with D perhaps TRBD2 (6 bases). V was clipped by 3 bases and J by 5 bases, with 13 bases between them. Germline CDR1 and CDR2: SEHNR and FQNEAQ (reference sequence). This CDR3 spans 14 amino acids. DNA for the CDR3: TGTGCCAGCAGCTTTAAAGCGGCGGGGGAGACCCAGTACTTC. It is translated as CASSFKAAGETQYF. The full variable domain, with the rest looked up from reference TRBV7-9 and TRBJ2-5, is DTGVSQNPRHKITKRGQNVTFRCDPISEHNRLYWYRQTLGQGPEFLTYFQNEAQLEKSRLLSDRFSAERPKGSFSTLEIQRTEQGDSAMYLCASSFKAAGETQYFGPGTRLLVL.

This chain uses TRBV6-1 with TRBJ1-1; D remains ambiguous. V lost 1 base and J lost 4, with 7 bases in between. Germline CDR1 MNHNS, CDR2 SASEGT. The CDR3 contains 13 residues. CDR3 residues: CASSEDGGTEAFF. The CDR3 DNA reads TGTGCCAGCAGTGAAGACGGAGGCACTGAAGCTTTCTTT.

This clone was seen a single time. This chain joins TRBV19 and TRBJ1-6; 7 bases align to TRBD1. The CDR3 is 14 residues long. V lost 3 bases and J lost 5; bases outside the gene matches: 1. Per germline, CDR1 LNHDA and CDR2 SQIVND (reference sequence). CDR3 bases: TGTGCCAGTAGTATGGGGACAGATAATTCACCCCTCCACTTT. As protein: CASSMGTDNSPLHF. Full variable domain (remainder filled in from reference TRBV19 and TRBJ1-6): DGGITQSPKYLFRKEGQNVTLSCEQNLNHDAMYWYRQDPGQGLRLIYYSQIVNDFQKGDIAEGYSVSREKKESFPLTVTSAQKNPTAFYLCASSMGTDNSPLHFGNGTRLTVT.

The chain links TRBV10-3 to TRBJ2-7; TRBD2 matches 7 bases. V lost 6 bases to trimming and J lost 3 bases; unmatched junction nucleotides: 8. CDR3 length: 14 amino acids. Germline-derived CDR1 and CDR2 are ENHRY and SYGVKD. The CDR3 here is CAIRAPGTNYEQYF. The CDR3 DNA reads as TGTGCCATCAGGGCCCCTGGGACTAACTACGAGCAGTACTTC.

The V call is TRBV4-1, the J call TRBJ2-6; D gene ambiguous. Trimming removed 8 bases from V and 0 bases from J, with 11 bases in between. This CDR3 is built from 15 residues. Germline V gene data show CDR1 as MGHRA and CDR2 as YSYEKL. The CDR3 protein is CASSQRSSGANVLTF. The CDR3, as DNA: TGCGCCAGCTCCCAACGGAGCTCTGGGGCCAACGTCCTGACTTTC.

The J gene is TRBJ2-5, the V gene TRBV29-1; TRBD1 is a possible D gene (6 bases). V dropped 6 bases and J dropped 3 bases, with 11 bases sitting between them. The germline gives CDR1 SQVTM, CDR2 ANQGSEA. CDR3 size: 12 residues. CDR3 region: CSVTDRKETQYF. DNA for the CDR3: TGCAGCGTAACCGACAGGAAAGAGACCCAGTACTTC.

The chain combines TRBV7-9 with TRBJ1-5; TRBD1 might be the D (6 bases). This CDR3 comprises 16 residues. V lost 3 bases to trimming and J lost 7 bases, with 19 bases between them. CDR1 is SEHNR, CDR2 FQNEAQ, per germline (reference sequence). The CDR3 is CASSFGGRGAGQPQHF. The DNA of the CDR3 is TGTGCCAGCAGCTTCGGGGGGCGGGGGGCCGGACAGCCCCAGCATTTT.

The chain joins TRBV18 to TRBJ2-7; a weak D match, TRBD2 (5 bases). The germline V gene encodes CDR1 KGHSH and CDR2 LQKENI. Trimming removed 0 bases from V and 6 bases from J, with 9 bases in between. The CDR3 is 13 residues long. The CDR3 DNA follows: TGTGCCAGCTCACCACCGGGAGCAGGCGAGCAGTACTTC. Translation gives CASSPPGAGEQYF.

The chain carries TRBV7-9 and TRBJ1-4; TRBD1 agrees at 8 bases. Germline V gene lookup returns CDR1 SEHNR and CDR2 FQNEAQ (reference sequence). The CDR3 has 14 amino acids. Unmatched junction bases numbered 5, after V lost 3 bases and J lost 8 bases. CDR3 DNA sequence: TGTGCCAGCAGCTTGACAGGGGCGGTGGAAAAACTGTTTTTT. Translating it yields CASSLTGAVEKLFF.

The genes are TRBV20-1 and TRBJ2-5; D not resolved. Looked up from germline, CDR1 is DFQATT and CDR2 is SNEGSKA (reference sequence). This CDR3 comprises 10 residues. The V and J ends lost 8 bases and 2 bases respectively, with 6 bases between them. CDR3 loop: CSLLQETQYF. CDR3 coding DNA: TGCAGTCTTCTGCAAGAGACCCAGTACTTC.

The chain has TRBV7-6 and TRBJ1-2; 8 positions match TRBD1. The length of the CDR3 is 15 residues. The trim removed 5 bases at V and 3 bases at J, leaving 8 bases unmatched. Germline values: CDR1 SGHVS, CDR2 FNYEAQ. The CDR3, as DNA: TGTGCCAGCAGCCCCGGACAGGGCGCACACTATGGCTACACCTTC. Amino acids: CASSPGQGAHYGYTF.

The V call is TRBV11-2, the J call TRBJ1-6; D remains ambiguous. The germline gives CDR1 SGHAT, CDR2 FQNNGV. The CDR3 contains 14 residues. The V and J ends lost 4 bases and 4 bases respectively, with 8 bases between them. CDR3 sequence reads: CASSSSLYNSPLHF. CDR3 DNA: TGTGCCAGCAGCTCCTCCTTATATAATTCACCCCTCCACTTT. Looking up the rest from reference TRBV11-2 and TRBJ1-6 gives the full variable domain: EAGVAQSPRYKIIEKRQSVAFWCNPISGHATLYWYQQILGQGPKLLIQFQNNGVVDDSQLPKDRFSAERLKGVDSTLKIQPAKLEDSAVYLCASSSSLYNSPLHFGNGTRLTVT.

This chain links TRBV2 with TRBJ1-4, with 9 bases lining up with TRBD1. The CDR3 extends over 15 amino acids. Per the germline V gene, CDR1 is SNHLY and CDR2 is FYNNEI. J lost 5 bases, V lost 3 bases, and 4 bases had no gene match. CDR3 protein: CASSDPTGGNEKLFF. Written as DNA, the CDR3 is TGTGCCAGCAGTGACCCGACAGGGGGGAATGAAAAACTGTTTTTT.

The rearrangement uses TRBV7-9 and TRBJ1-1; D may be TRBD1 (6 bases). The ends were cut back, 4 bases at V and 0 bases at J, with 18 bases in the middle. The CDR3 consists of 17 residues. CDR1 is SEHNR, CDR2 FQNEAQ, per germline (reference sequence). The CDR3 DNA sequence: TGTGCCAGCAGCTCTCTAAAGGACAGCCTTATGAACACTGAAGCTTTCTTT. Residues: CASSSLKDSLMNTEAFF.

J is TRBJ2-3 and V is TRBV9, with TRBD2 matching 11 bases. The V and J ends lost 2 bases and 3 bases, in that order; junction bases with no gene match: 2. From germline, CDR1 is SGDLS and CDR2 YYNGEE. The length of the CDR3 is 15 residues. The CDR3 protein is CASSVSGGETDTQYF. The CDR3 region has the DNA TGTGCCAGCAGCGTTAGCGGGGGGGAGACAGATACGCAGTATTTT.

The CDR3 bases are TGTGCCAGCAGCGTAGGCCCGGAAGAGACCCAGTACTTC. The encoded protein is CASSVGPEETQYF. The chain joins TRBV9 to TRBJ2-5; D is undetermined. The germline V gene has CDR1 SGDLS and CDR2 YYNGEE. The CDR3 consists of 13 residues. Trimming took 0 bases from V and 3 from J, leaving 6 bases between them.

The rearrangement uses TRBV11-2 and TRBJ2-3; 8 bases are a match to TRBD2. CDR3 length: 15 amino acids. Germline V gives CDR1 SGHAT, CDR2 FQNNGV. V was clipped by 2 bases and J by 4 bases; unmatched bases: 5. The CDR3 protein is CASSLHRGGADTQYF. The CDR3 DNA reads as TGTGCCAGCAGCTTACATCGGGGGGGCGCAGATACGCAGTATTTT.

This CDR3 is CASTGQNTEAFF. CDR3 coding DNA: TGTGCCAGCACCGGACAGAACACTGAAGCTTTCTTT. The chain couples TRBV6-5 to TRBJ1-1, with a weak D call TRBD1 (5 bases). The CDR3 consists of 12 residues. Germline V CDR1 and CDR2: MNHEY, SVGAGI. Trimming shortened V by 7 bases and J by 1 base, and 7 bases separated the two germline ends.

This rearrangement joins TRBV3-1 (or the pseudogene TRBV3-2) to TRBJ2-3; 12 nucleotides align to TRBD2. The CDR3 runs to 18 residues. The V gene's germline CDR1 is LGHDT and CDR2 YNNKEL (reference sequence). The V gene end was trimmed by 4 bases and the J gene end by 3 bases; junction bases not matched to a gene: 11. DNA for the CDR3: TGTGCCAGCAGCCTCTCTCTAGCGGGGGGGCGAAGGACAGATACGCAGTATTTT. Its translation: CASSLSLAGGRRTDTQYF.

The gene calls are TRBV7-3 and TRBJ2-5; no clear D. The germline V gene encodes CDR1 SGHTA and CDR2 FQGTGA. The V gene lost 0 bases and the J gene lost 5 bases, with 7 bases spanning the gap. The CDR3 covers 13 residues. CDR3 sequence reads: CASSLTRYETQYF. As DNA, the CDR3 is TGTGCCAGCAGCTTAACGCGCTACGAGACCCAGTACTTC.